Listed here is a single T cell receptor beta chain. Its antigen is unidentified. The study ran its PCR with 60 Vbeta and 13 Jbeta primers. Sequencing was performed with immunoSEQ multiplex PCR; in TCRdb, only in-frame clones are kept and a portion is missing. The repertoire holds roughly 90,000 clones, with around 89% as singletons. The data were taken from a study of cytomegalovirus exposure and HLA in healthy donors. Study-wide background: HLA-typed donors were the source of tens of millions of unique TCRs, which an early data release held.

The study, taken as a whole, reports: Analyses of presence and absence presupposed an approximately uniform sequencing depth across donors. It was reported that the classifier diagnosed cytomegalovirus status with high specificity and sensitivity in both the original and validation cohorts. Later analysis reportedly placed an Asian-associated ancestry cluster below the roughly 670-donor mean in N-insertions.

Deletions cut 3 bases from V and 1 base from J, with 12 bases between. Germline values: CDR1 SGHDN, CDR2 FVKESK. This CDR3 spans 15 amino acids. The sequenced material came from PBMCs. The TCR originated in a man aged 18 to 35 in good health and CMV-seronegative. The chain combines TRBV14 with TRBJ1-1; D perhaps matches TRBD1 (5 bases). CDR3 in amino acids: CASSQSGFRNTEAFF. CDR3 DNA: TGTGCCAGCAGCCAGTCAGGGTTTCGGAACACTGAAGCTTTCTTT. The whole variable domain, filled in from reference TRBV14 and TRBJ1-1, reads EAGVTQFPSHSVIEKGQTVTLRCDPISGHDNLYWYRRVMGKEIKFLLHFVKESKQDESGMPNNRFLAERTGGTYSTLKVQPAELEDSGVYFCASSQSGFRNTEAFFGQGTRLTVV.